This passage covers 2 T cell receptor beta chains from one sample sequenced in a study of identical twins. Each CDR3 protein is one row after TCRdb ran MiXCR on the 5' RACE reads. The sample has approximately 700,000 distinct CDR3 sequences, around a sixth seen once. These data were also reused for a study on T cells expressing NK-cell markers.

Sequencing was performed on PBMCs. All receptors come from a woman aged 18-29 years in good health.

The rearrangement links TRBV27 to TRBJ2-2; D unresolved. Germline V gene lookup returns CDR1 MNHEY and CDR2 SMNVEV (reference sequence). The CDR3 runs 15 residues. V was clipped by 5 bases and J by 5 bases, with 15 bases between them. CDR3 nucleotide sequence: TGTGCCAGCAGTCCTATAGTCCCGAGGACCGGGGAGCTGTTTTTT. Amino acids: CASSPIVPRTGELFF.

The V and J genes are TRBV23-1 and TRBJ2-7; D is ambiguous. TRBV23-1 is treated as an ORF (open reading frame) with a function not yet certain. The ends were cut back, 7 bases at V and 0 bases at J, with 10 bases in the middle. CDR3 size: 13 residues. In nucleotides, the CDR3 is TGCGCCAGCACCTTTCCCCTCTCCTACGAGCAGTACTTC. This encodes CASTFPLSYEQYF.